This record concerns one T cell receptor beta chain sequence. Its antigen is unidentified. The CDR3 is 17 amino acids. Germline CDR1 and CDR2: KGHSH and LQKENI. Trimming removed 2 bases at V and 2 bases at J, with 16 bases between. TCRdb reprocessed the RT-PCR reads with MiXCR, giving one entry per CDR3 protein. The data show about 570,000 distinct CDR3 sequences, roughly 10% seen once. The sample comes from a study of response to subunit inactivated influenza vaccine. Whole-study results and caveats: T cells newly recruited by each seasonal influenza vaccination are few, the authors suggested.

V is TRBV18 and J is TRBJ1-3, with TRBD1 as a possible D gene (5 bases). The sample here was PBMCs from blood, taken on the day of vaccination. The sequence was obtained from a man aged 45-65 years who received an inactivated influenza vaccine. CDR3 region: CASSPEWQGPTGNTIYF. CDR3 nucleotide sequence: TGTGCCAGCTCACCAGAATGGCAGGGCCCAACTGGAAACACCATATATTTT.